This entry concerns a single T cell receptor (beta chain). Its antigen is not identified. The data were obtained in a study of CD8 T cells in ankylosing spondylitis. General study findings and limits: Several highly homologous variants formed a TCR beta motif that appeared characteristic of ankylosing spondylitis blood. Within matched ankylosing spondylitis synovial fluid, disease-linked clones were reportedly significantly enriched. Disease-linked clones had a CD8+ phenotype and relatively low frequency in peripheral blood.

Library preparation for TCR beta used quantitative 5'-RACE with molecular barcodes. MiXCR was run by TCRdb on the 5' RACE reads, yielding one entry per CDR3 protein. The repertoire consists of fewer than 550,000 distinct CDR3 sequences, with about 5% occurring once and the leading ten covering around 3.5%. This CDR3 comprises 16 residues. Trimming pared 2 bases from V and 7 bases from J, leaving 21 bases between. Per the germline V gene, CDR1 is SGHDN and CDR2 is FVKESK. This TCR was sampled from a male donor with ankylosing spondylitis. The rearrangement links TRBV14 to TRBJ2-7, with D perhaps TRBD1 or TRBD2 (5 bases each). Sequenced: blood, either unsorted or a sorted T cell fraction (not recorded which). The CDR3 region has the DNA TGTGCCAGCAGCCAACAAACCGCGGCAGGGTGGAGGGAGCAGTACTTC. This gives the protein CASSQQTAAGWREQYF.